This entry lists 31 T cell receptor beta chains sequenced from one sample in a study of blood T cell repertoires in COVID-19 (dated by TCRdb to about 2020). Receptors were amplified or captured by the immunoSEQ multiplex PCR assay. Entries here come from immuneACCESS through TCRdb and include only in-frame sequences with V and J called. Some clones fail to appear in such tables; in the studies checked, an unresolved V gene covers under half of the shortfall, and the cause of the remainder is unknown. For this sample the table gives about 280,000 clones, of which 70% to 90% were detected only once. Approximately 11% of the sample rests with the top ten. The sample taken for sequencing was peripheral blood. These receptors originate from an older woman with acute or convalescent COVID-19.

In its sample, this clone was seen a few times. Germline is not matched at one junction end, which may reflect a read error. This chain uses TRBV6-1 with TRBJ1-1; the D is unclear. In germline, CDR1 is MNHNS, CDR2 SASEGT. The CDR3 has 12 amino acids. CDR3 residues: CASGDGQAEAFF. For the CDR3, the DNA is TGTGCCAGCGGTGATGGTCAGGCTGAAGCTTTCTTT.

This clone was seen only once. V usage is TRBV30 and J usage is TRBJ1-2; possibly TRBD1 for D (6 bases). CDR3 length: 13 amino acids. The V end lost 7 bases, the J end lost 4 bases, and 16 bases lay between the germline ends. Germline CDR1 is GTSNPN and CDR2 is SVGIG (reference sequence). CDR3 loop: CASRDISSYGYTF. DNA for the CDR3: TGTGCCTCCCGGGACATAAGTTCCTATGGCTACACCTTC.

The rearrangement joins TRBV19 to TRBJ2-1; TRBD2 aligns across 12 bases. This CDR3 is built from 17 residues. The V gene end was trimmed by 4 bases and the J gene end by 8 bases; junction bases not matched to a gene: 12. Germline V lookup: CDR1 LNHDA, CDR2 SQIVND (reference sequence). For the CDR3, the DNA is TGTGCCAGTAGTAATATCCGGTCTAGCGGGGGGGCGTATGAGCAGTTCTTC. This gives the protein CASSNIRSSGGAYEQFF.

This chain links TRBV5-8 with TRBJ1-6; unclear D gene. Trimming pared 1 base from V and 5 bases from J, leaving 16 bases between. Germline V CDR1 and CDR2: SGHTS, YDEGEE. The CDR3 totals 17 residues. CDR3 in DNA: TGTGCCAGCAGCTTGTCATCAGTAACACCGAATAATTCACCCCTCCACTTT. Translation gives CASSLSSVTPNNSPLHF. Variable domain in full (rest from reference TRBV5-8 and TRBJ1-6): EAGVTQSPTHLIKTRGQQATLRCSPISGHTSVYWYQQALGLGLQFLLWYDEGEERNRGNFPPRFSGRQFPNYSSELNVNALELEDSALYLCASSLSSVTPNNSPLHFGNGTRLTVT.

V gene TRBV19 combines with J gene TRBJ1-5; 7 bases match TRBD1. Trimming took 6 bases from V and 4 from J; bases not matched to a gene: 3. Germline CDR1 reads LNHDA; CDR2 reads SQIVND (reference sequence). This CDR3 spans 13 amino acids. The CDR3 region has the DNA TGTGCCAGTAGGGACAGGTCAAATCAGCCCCAGCATTTT. Protein sequence: CASRDRSNQPQHF.

The J gene is TRBJ1-3, the V gene TRBV12-3 or TRBV12-4, with D hard to call. The CDR3 totals 11 residues. The V and J ends lost 6 bases and 7 bases respectively, with 7 bases between them. CDR3 DNA: TGTGCCAGCAGGAGTATGAACACCATATATTTT. Protein sequence: CASRSMNTIYF.

The chain couples TRBV7-9 to TRBJ2-7; possibly TRBD2 for D (7 bases). CDR3 length equals 15 residues. V lost 4 bases and J lost 2, with 15 bases in between. Germline V lookup: CDR1 SEHNR, CDR2 FQNEAQ (reference sequence). CDR3 DNA: TGTGCCAGCAGCTCGGCCGGGGGGCTTACCTACGAGCAGTACTTC. It encodes CASSSAGGLTYEQYF. Complete variable domain (other parts from reference TRBV7-9 and TRBJ2-7): DTGVSQNPRHKITKRGQNVTFRCDPISEHNRLYWYRQTLGQGPEFLTYFQNEAQLEKSRLLSDRFSAERPKGSFSTLEIQRTEQGDSAMYLCASSSAGGLTYEQYFGPGTRLTVT.

The chain links TRBV6-6 to TRBJ2-1, with D possibly being TRBD2 (5 bases). The CDR3 runs 12 residues. The germline V gene has CDR1 MNHNY and CDR2 SVGAGI (reference sequence). V was clipped by 2 bases and J by 13 bases, with 12 bases between them. The CDR3: CASSYKLDLQFF. CDR3 DNA: TGTGCCAGCAGTTACAAACTAGACTTACAGTTCTTC.

The sample holds a few counts of this clone. The V call is TRBV10-2, the J call TRBJ1-1, with D maybe TRBD1 (6 bases). The CDR3 length is 17 residues. V was shortened by 4 bases and J by 4 bases, with 22 bases between the two germline ends. Germline CDR1 is WSHSY and CDR2 is SAAADI. The CDR3 bases are TGCGCCAGCAGTGGGGCAGGAAGGGGGTGGGATAGCACTGAAGCTTTCTTT. Encoded protein: CASSGAGRGWDSTEAFF.

This rearrangement joins TRBV10-2 to TRBJ1-5; TRBD1 matches at 9 bases. This CDR3 has 17 amino acids. The ends lost 3 bases at V and 5 bases at J; junction bases unmatched: 11. Germline values: CDR1 WSHSY, CDR2 SAAADI. This CDR3 is CASSDLGQGFQDQPQHF. For the CDR3, the DNA is TGCGCCAGCAGTGACCTCGGACAGGGGTTTCAAGATCAGCCCCAGCATTTT.

The chain links TRBV12-3 or TRBV12-4 to TRBJ1-2, with 10 bases that match TRBD1. The junction had 5 bases not matched to a gene; V was cut back by 7 bases and J by 6 bases. This CDR3 comprises 13 residues. CDR3 in amino acids: CASTQTGGNGYTF. Here the CDR3 DNA reads TGTGCCAGCACTCAGACAGGGGGCAATGGCTACACCTTC.

J is TRBJ2-2 and V is TRBV7-8; 9 nucleotides align to TRBD2. This CDR3 has 17 amino acids. V shed 1 base and J 1 base; nucleotides not matched to a gene: 4. Germline assignment: CDR1 SGHVS and CDR2 FQNEAQ. CDR3 sequence reads: CASSLVSSGVNTGELFF. Written as DNA, the CDR3 is TGTGCCAGCAGCTTAGTGTCTAGCGGGGTGAACACCGGGGAGCTGTTTTTT.

This clone appeared a single time. The rearrangement uses TRBV11-3 and TRBJ2-7; TRBD1 might be the D (6 bases). V lost 6 bases and J lost 7, with 19 bases in between. The CDR3 extends over 14 amino acids. Germline loops: CDR1 SGHNT, CDR2 YENEEA. CDR3 in amino acids: CASSLGHPISEQYF. CDR3 sequence (DNA): TGTGCCAGCAGTTTGGGACACCCCATCTCTGAGCAGTACTTC.

This chain links TRBV2 with TRBJ2-2, with D hard to call. Per the germline V gene, CDR1 is SNHLY and CDR2 is FYNNEI. The CDR3 is 12 amino acids. Trimming removed 7 bases from V and 4 bases from J, with 7 bases in between. The CDR3 region has the DNA TGTGCCAGCACCCCATTCACCGGGGAGCTGTTTTTT. This sequence encodes CASTPFTGELFF.

The V call is TRBV7-2, the J call TRBJ1-1; a weak D match, TRBD1 (5 bases). The germline V gene encodes CDR1 SGHTA and CDR2 FQGNSA. The ends were cut back, 7 bases at V and 0 bases at J, with 18 bases in the middle. There are 16 residues in the CDR3. CDR3 amino acids: CASIPITRALNTEAFF. CDR3 nucleotides: TGTGCCAGCATCCCAATCACCAGGGCGTTGAACACTGAAGCTTTCTTT.

The rearrangement uses TRBV29-1 and TRBJ2-1; possibly TRBD2 for D (5 bases). Germline V gives CDR1 SQVTM, CDR2 ANQGSEA. CDR3 length equals 14 residues. V dropped 8 bases and J dropped 3 bases, with 17 bases sitting between them. CDR3 protein: CSSSNAGYYNEQFF. CDR3 in DNA: TGCAGCTCCTCCAACGCGGGCTACTACAATGAGCAGTTCTTC.

The chain combines TRBV5-1 with TRBJ1-4; TRBD1 might be the D (6 bases). The ends were cut back, 3 bases at V and 8 bases at J, with 23 bases in the middle. The CDR3 runs 17 residues. CDR1 and CDR2 from the germline V gene are SGHRS and YFSETQ. Here the CDR3 DNA reads TGCGCCAGCAGCTCTGGGGGCCCGTCCAGGGATCGGGAAAAACTGTTTTTT. It yields the protein CASSSGGPSRDREKLFF.

This clone came up a few times. The chain combines TRBV10-3 with TRBJ2-2; 11 nucleotides line up with TRBD1. From germline, CDR1 is ENHRY and CDR2 SYGVKD. This CDR3 is 15 amino acids long. V gave up 5 bases and J gave up 4 bases; unmatched junction bases: 3. CDR3 sequence: CAISQGTGGTGELFF. CDR3 in DNA: TGTGCCATCAGTCAGGGGACAGGGGGCACCGGGGAGCTGTTTTTT.

The rearrangement uses TRBV2 and TRBJ1-5, with 8 bases aligning to TRBD1. The CDR3 contains 13 residues. Unmatched junction bases numbered 9, after V lost 7 bases and J lost 10 bases. CDR1 and CDR2 (germline): SNHLY, FYNNEI. Written as DNA, the CDR3 is TGTGCCAGCACACAGGACAGGGATTTCCCCCAGCATTTT. Translating it yields CASTQDRDFPQHF. The variable domain in full, with the rest retrieved from reference TRBV2 and TRBJ1-5, is EPEVTQTPSHQVTQMGQEVILRCVPISNHLYFYWYRQILGQKVEFLVSFYNNEISEKSEIFDDQFSVERPDGSNFTLKIRSTKLEDSAMYFCASTQDRDFPQHFGDGTRLSIL.

The J gene is TRBJ1-1, the V gene TRBV19; TRBD1 aligns across 8 bases. The germline V gene encodes CDR1 LNHDA and CDR2 SQIVND (reference sequence). This CDR3 is 15 amino acids long. V trimming: 7 bases; J trimming: 0 bases; junction bases outside the gene matches: 7. The CDR3 protein is CASNRGQGMNTEAFF. Written as DNA, the CDR3 is TGTGCCAGTAACCGAGGACAGGGAATGAACACTGAAGCTTTCTTT.

This chain connects TRBV27 to TRBJ1-5, with 11 bases aligning to TRBD1. The CDR3 runs 15 residues. Trimming at V came to 8 bases and at J to 4 bases, leaving 7 bases not matched to a gene. Germline V lookup: CDR1 MNHEY, CDR2 SMNVEV (reference sequence). This chain's CDR3 is CASGLRDRGNQPQHF. In nucleotides, the CDR3 is TGTGCCAGCGGACTCCGGGACAGGGGGAATCAGCCCCAGCATTTT.

The chain carries TRBV6-1 and TRBJ1-6, with TRBD1 matching 8 bases. V shed 5 bases, J shed 8 bases, and the junction held 8 bases outside the gene matches. The germline V gene encodes CDR1 MNHNS and CDR2 SASEGT. The CDR3 loop spans 15 amino acids. DNA for the CDR3: TGTGCCAGCAGTCAACAGGGGGGCGAGGATTCACCCCTCCACTTT. It encodes CASSQQGGEDSPLHF.

This clone was observed once. The gene calls are TRBV18 and TRBJ1-1; 7 bases agree with TRBD1. This CDR3 spans 15 amino acids. Per germline, CDR1 KGHSH and CDR2 LQKENI. With V trimmed by 3 bases and J by 1 base, 5 bases remained unmatched. The CDR3 DNA reads as TGTGCCAGCTCACCCCTCTGGGACAGGAACACTGAAGCTTTCTTT. Amino acid sequence: CASSPLWDRNTEAFF.

The chain has TRBV5-5 and TRBJ1-1, with D tentatively TRBD1 (5 bases). V shed 7 bases and J shed 0 bases, with 16 bases lying between them. Germline V gene lookup returns CDR1 SGHKS and CDR2 YYEKEE (reference sequence). The CDR3 runs 15 residues. The CDR3 here is CASAPNWGVNTEAFF. The CDR3 nucleotides are TGTGCCAGCGCACCCAACTGGGGGGTGAACACTGAAGCTTTCTTT.

This chain links TRBV20-1 with TRBJ2-5, with 7 positions matching TRBD1. V was clipped by 5 bases and J by 4 bases; unmatched bases: 1. This CDR3 region has 11 residues. The germline gives CDR1 DFQATT, CDR2 SNEGSKA (reference sequence). CDR3 amino acids: CSAGDRETQYF. The CDR3 bases are TGCAGTGCTGGGGACAGAGAGACCCAGTACTTC.

The chain has TRBV10-2 and TRBJ1-1; 7 bases are shared with TRBD1. V dropped 8 bases and J dropped 6; count of bases not matched to a gene: 9. Germline CDR1 is WSHSY and CDR2 is SAAADI. The CDR3 is 13 residues long. This CDR3 is CASALTGAAEAFF. The DNA for the CDR3 is TGCGCCAGCGCCTTAACAGGGGCGGCTGAAGCTTTCTTT.

This clone was counted a few times. The rearrangement links TRBV5-6 to TRBJ1-1; 10 bases align to TRBD1. The CDR3 totals 14 residues. The germline gives CDR1 SGHDT, CDR2 YYEEEE. Trimming at V came to 0 bases and at J to 4 bases, leaving 0 bases not matched to a gene. The CDR3 sequence is CASSLGTGGTEAFF. The CDR3 nucleotides read TGTGCCAGCAGCTTGGGGACAGGGGGCACTGAAGCTTTCTTT.

This chain uses TRBV28 with TRBJ1-2, with 7 bases that match TRBD1. V lost 7 bases to trimming and J lost 2 bases; unmatched junction nucleotides: 7. Germline-derived CDR1 and CDR2 are MDHEN and SYDVKM. The CDR3 sequence is 14 residues long. This CDR3 is CASTTRQGNYGYTF. CDR3 in DNA: TGTGCCAGCACGACGCGACAGGGAAACTATGGCTACACCTTC.

The rearrangement uses TRBV7-8 and TRBJ2-3; the match to TRBD1 covers 8 bases. Germline V lookup: CDR1 SGHVS, CDR2 FQNEAQ. The CDR3 covers 15 residues. The ends lost 4 bases at V and 6 bases at J; junction bases unmatched: 9. The CDR3 sequence is CASSSQGTGGDTQYF. In DNA, the CDR3 is TGTGCCAGCAGCTCTCAAGGGACAGGCGGGGATACGCAGTATTTT.

In this sample, this clone turned up a few times. The chain couples TRBV5-4 to TRBJ1-1; D is undetermined. This CDR3 comprises 15 residues. Trimming took 0 bases from V and 1 from J, leaving 10 bases between them. Germline V gene data show CDR1 as SGHNT and CDR2 as YYREEE (reference sequence). This CDR3 is CASSLEQGGNTEAFF. The CDR3 DNA reads TGTGCCAGCAGCTTGGAGCAAGGCGGGAACACTGAAGCTTTCTTT.

The table lists this clone with a count of one. V usage is TRBV5-1 and J usage is TRBJ1-2; D gene ambiguous. Per the germline V gene, CDR1 is SGHRS and CDR2 is YFSETQ. The CDR3 is 14 amino acids. Trimming pared 0 bases from V and 6 bases from J, leaving 12 bases between. The CDR3 coding sequence is TGCGCCAGCAGCTTGGACGCCAACTTGGATGGCTACACCTTC. It translates to CASSLDANLDGYTF.